The 21 T cell receptor beta chains listed next were all sequenced from one sample in a study of T-cell reconstitution after alpha-beta-depleted transplantation in children (dated by TCRdb to 2016 to 2017). The library was generated by PCR. TCRdb records Illumina HiSeq 2500 as the sequencer. TCR libraries were prepared with molecular barcoding, using unique molecular identifiers to normalize TCRbeta repertoire quantification. In TCRdb, the public reads were trimmed at Q25 with fastp and aligned with MiXCR, with productive beta chains retained. One record per CDR3 amino acid sequence lists the most common genes and DNA. The sample table records about 470,000 distinct CDR3 sequences; roughly two fifths of these occur just once. The ten largest clones add up to under 35% of the sample. According to the study, the label for this sample's treatment or condition signals: allogeneic hematopoietic cell transplantation with graft depleted of TCRalphabeta T cells and CD19 B cells.

The source material was PBMCs, sampled before TCRalphabeta/CD19-depleted stem cell transplant. These receptors were taken from a girl aged 2-10 years with aplastic anemia, due to receive a stem cell transplant.

The chain uses TRBV2 and TRBJ2-5; TRBD1 agrees at 9 bases. Unmatched junction bases numbered 7, after V lost 6 bases and J lost 5 bases. The V gene's germline CDR1 is SNHLY and CDR2 FYNNEI. This CDR3 comprises 14 residues. The CDR3 DNA follows: TGTGCCAGCAGGACGGGACAGGGCGGCGAGACCCAGTACTTC. It encodes CASRTGQGGETQYF.

This clonotype has at least ten counts. The chain employs TRBV29-1 and TRBJ1-2, with 8 positions matching TRBD1. With V trimmed by 4 bases and J by 6 bases, 4 bases remained unmatched. CDR1 is SQVTM and CDR2 is ANQGSEA in the germline V gene. The CDR3 length is 12 residues. CDR3 amino acids: CSVGGQGHGYTF. CDR3 coding DNA: TGCAGCGTTGGTGGACAGGGACATGGCTACACCTTC.

The chain uses TRBV29-1 and TRBJ2-7, with a possible D match to TRBD1 (6 bases). The CDR3 is made up of 16 amino acids. V was clipped by 0 bases and J by 3 bases, with 18 bases between them. Germline V gives CDR1 SQVTM, CDR2 ANQGSEA. The DNA for the CDR3 is TGCAGCGTTGAAGAGGGCAGGGGCCGAAAAAGCTACGAGCAGTACTTC. Encoded protein: CSVEEGRGRKSYEQYF.

This clonotype was picked up a small number of times. The genes are TRBV10-2 and TRBJ1-1; a weak D match, TRBD1 (5 bases). The CDR3 sequence is 15 residues long. Trimming took off 3 bases at V and 1 base at J, with 12 bases between the two ends. CDR1 and CDR2 from the germline V gene are WSHSY and SAAADI. The CDR3 region has the DNA TGCGCCAGCAGTGAATGGGGGGGGAAGAACACTGAAGCTTTCTTT. As protein: CASSEWGGKNTEAFF.

The chain carries TRBV29-1 and TRBJ2-1, with 11 nucleotides matching TRBD2. Germline loops: CDR1 SQVTM, CDR2 ANQGSEA. This CDR3 region has 14 residues. J gave up 5 bases and V 7 bases, and 7 bases lay outside the gene matches. The CDR3 reads CSGQTSGVNNEQFF. CDR3 DNA sequence: TGCAGCGGACAGACTAGCGGGGTCAACAATGAGCAGTTCTTC.

This CDR3 is CARSLTLAGGPLEQYF. In DNA form, the CDR3 reads TGTGCCAGAAGCCTAACCTTGGCGGGGGGGCCCCTCGAGCAGTACTTC. The chain is built from TRBV5-3 and TRBJ2-7; 9 bases match TRBD2. TRBV5-3 qualifies as an ORF whose function is uncertain. The CDR3 has 16 amino acids. V was pared by 4 bases and J by 6 bases, with 14 bases of the junction left unmatched.

This clonotype was detected only a few times. V usage is TRBV27 and J usage is TRBJ2-7; 10 bases map to TRBD2. V lost 5 bases to trimming and J lost 5 bases; unmatched junction nucleotides: 21. Germline CDR1 is MNHEY and CDR2 is SMNVEV (reference sequence). The CDR3 contains 19 residues. This chain's CDR3 is CASSEGTVRLAGENNEQYF. The CDR3 nucleotides are TGTGCCAGCAGTGAAGGGACAGTCCGCCTAGCGGGAGAAAATAACGAGCAGTACTTC.

In its sample, this clonotype was seen many times. The V call is TRBV20-1, the J call TRBJ1-2; D perhaps matches TRBD1 (6 bases). The CDR3 is 14 amino acids. Trimming took off 1 base at V and 2 bases at J, with 11 bases between the two ends. CDR1 is DFQATT and CDR2 is SNEGSKA in the germline V gene (reference sequence). The CDR3 loop reads CSARGQAFNYGYTF. CDR3 DNA sequence: TGCAGTGCTAGAGGACAGGCCTTCAACTATGGCTACACCTTC.

This chain joins TRBV20-1 and TRBJ2-7, with D possibly TRBD1 on 5 matching bases. Germline V CDR1 and CDR2: DFQATT, SNEGSKA (reference sequence). There are 15 residues in the CDR3. V was trimmed by 3 bases and J by 4 bases, leaving 19 bases between them. The CDR3 region is CSARSPLGVGYEQYF. The CDR3 DNA sequence: TGCAGTGCTAGGTCCCCGCTAGGGGTTGGGTACGAGCAGTACTTC.

This clonotype was recorded a few times. The J gene is TRBJ2-1, the V gene TRBV9, with 9 positions matching TRBD2. There are 15 residues in the CDR3. The trim removed 2 bases at V and 6 bases at J, leaving 6 bases unmatched. The V gene's germline CDR1 is SGDLS and CDR2 YYNGEE. This CDR3 reads CASSVWAGGPNEQFF. Written as DNA, the CDR3 is TGTGCCAGCAGCGTTTGGGCGGGAGGGCCCAATGAGCAGTTCTTC.

The V gene is TRBV29-1, the J gene TRBJ2-3; the D is unclear. The V gene lost 7 bases and the J gene lost 0 bases, with 14 bases spanning the gap. This CDR3 spans 14 amino acids. Per germline, CDR1 SQVTM and CDR2 ANQGSEA. The CDR3 nucleotides are TGCAGCGCCCAAAGACCGACGAGCACAGATACGCAGTATTTT. Its protein is CSAQRPTSTDTQYF.

This rearrangement joins TRBV5-5 to TRBJ1-3; D uncertain. V lost 0 bases, J lost 2 bases, and 9 bases lay in between. Germline values: CDR1 SGHKS, CDR2 YYEKEE (reference sequence). The CDR3 covers 15 residues. CDR3: CASSLEVPTGNTIYF. The DNA of the CDR3 is TGTGCCAGCAGCTTGGAGGTTCCGACTGGAAACACCATATATTTT.

J is TRBJ2-1 and V is TRBV7-2; 7 nucleotides agree with TRBD2. The CDR3 covers 16 residues. J gave up 2 bases and V 1 base, and 5 bases lay outside the gene matches. Germline V gene sequence: CDR1 SGHTA, CDR2 FQGNSA. The CDR3 sequence is CASSLGGGGTYNEQFF. The CDR3 DNA sequence: TGTGCCAGCAGCTTAGGGGGGGGAGGGACCTACAATGAGCAGTTCTTC.

This clonotype has a count of ten or more. The chain employs TRBV20-1 and TRBJ2-7; 15 bases fit TRBD2. Germline V CDR1 and CDR2: DFQATT, SNEGSKA (reference sequence). V dropped 3 bases and J dropped 5; count of bases not matched to a gene: 5. The CDR3 contains 15 residues. The CDR3 DNA follows: TGCAGTGCTAGTGGCCGGACTAGCGGGAGGGACGAGCAGTACTTC. Translated: CSASGRTSGRDEQYF.

The V call is TRBV29-1, the J call TRBJ2-7, with TRBD1 identical over 9 bases. Germline-derived CDR1 and CDR2 are SQVTM and ANQGSEA. The trim removed 5 bases at V and 2 bases at J, leaving 7 bases unmatched. The CDR3 consists of 14 residues. CDR3 nucleotide sequence: TGCAGCGTTTCCGGGACAGGGCCCACCTACGAGCAGTACTTC. It specifies CSVSGTGPTYEQYF.

This clonotype came up many times. The chain employs TRBV5-1 and TRBJ1-3, with TRBD1 as a possible D gene (5 bases). The ends were cut back, 6 bases at V and 4 bases at J, with 14 bases in the middle. CDR1 is SGHRS, CDR2 YFSETQ, per germline. This CDR3 is built from 14 residues. Here the CDR3 DNA reads TGCGCCAGCAACACCGGGACGGCAGGAAACACCATATATTTT. Amino acid sequence: CASNTGTAGNTIYF.

The CDR3 sequence is CASSLGGALGEQYF. The CDR3 DNA is TGTGCCAGCAGCTTGGGGGGAGCCTTAGGCGAGCAGTACTTC. The chain couples TRBV7-2 to TRBJ2-7; D is possibly TRBD2 (6 bases). V was trimmed by 3 bases and J by 6 bases, leaving 15 bases between them. This CDR3 has 14 amino acids. The V gene's germline CDR1 is SGHTA and CDR2 FQGNSA.

This clonotype has a single count. Given a much more abundant clone one base away, this may be a read error. The rearrangement uses TRBV4-1 and TRBJ1-1; D ambiguous. V was shortened by 3 bases and J by 1 base, with 6 bases between the two germline ends. The length of the CDR3 is 13 residues. Germline-derived CDR1 and CDR2 are MGHRA and YSYEKL. The CDR3 here is CASSQGWNTEAFF. CDR3 in DNA: TGCGCCAGCAGCCAGGGTTGGAACACTGAAGCTTTCTTT.

The rearrangement uses TRBV4-1 and TRBJ2-2; TRBD2 agrees at 7 bases. Germline CDR1 MGHRA, CDR2 YSYEKL. The CDR3 totals 16 residues. V dropped 8 bases and J dropped 6; count of bases not matched to a gene: 15. The chain's CDR3 is CASGITRFGGAGELFF. In DNA form, the CDR3 reads TGCGCCAGCGGCATCACTAGGTTTGGGGGGGCCGGGGAGCTGTTTTTT.

The V gene is TRBV4-2, the J gene TRBJ1-2, with 10 bases fitting TRBD1. The CDR3 sequence is 16 residues long. The V and J ends lost 1 base and 5 bases, in that order; junction bases with no gene match: 7. Germline V gene data show CDR1 as LGHNA and CDR2 as YNFKEQ. DNA of the CDR3: TGTGCCAGCAGCCAAGGCCAGGACAGGGGGTTTTATGGCTACACCTTC. As protein: CASSQGQDRGFYGYTF.

This clonotype was observed many times. V usage is TRBV12-3 or TRBV12-4 and J usage is TRBJ1-6, with 8 bases matching TRBD1. This CDR3 contains 13 residues. The J segment lost 13 bases and the V segment lost 6 bases, leaving 8 bases of the junction unmatched. Here the CDR3 DNA reads TGTGCCAGCAGCCGGGACAGGCCTCTCCCCCTCCACTTT. Translated: CASSRDRPLPLHF.